This T cell receptor beta chain was captured by sequencing in a study of T cells in Graves' hyperthyroidism and ophthalmopathy. General study findings and limits: Among thyroid clonotypes expanded above 0.001, most also appeared in blood.

V was cut by 8 bases and J by 11 bases, with 13 bases left in between. The CDR3 has 11 residues. The V gene's germline CDR1 is MNHGY and CDR2 SVAAGI. This clonotype was picked up many times. What it binds is not known. Template material for amplifying TCR beta CDR3 regions consisted of RNA transcripts. The HTBI primer set was used in a first-round RT-PCR of the TCR CDR3. TCRdb independently ran MiXCR on the multiplex PCR reads; one entry per CDR3 protein. The sample shows 350,000 to 400,000 distinct CDR3 sequences, 15% to 20% of them seen only once. The TCR sequence derives from a young woman with Graves' hyperthyroidism. What was sequenced was blood. This chain links TRBV6-9 with TRBJ1-5; D not resolved. Written as DNA, the CDR3 is TGTGCCAGCCGTCCGAGAAGGTCCCAGCATTTT. Translation gives CASRPRRSQHF.